This T cell receptor (beta chain) was sequenced in a study of metastatic and nonmetastatic thyroid tumors. The overall study: Repertoires of blood and of tissue (tumor or nodule) from malignant and benign thyroid patients were compared. Study observations and caveats: Reports indicated that malignant thyroid tumors showed significantly higher TCR beta diversity than benign nodules did, in blood and tumor.

Ten or more counts support this clone. What it binds is not known. V lost 4 bases to trimming and J lost 6 bases, with 7 bases between them. Germline V gene lookup returns CDR1 LNHDA and CDR2 SQIVND (reference sequence). The length of the CDR3 is 12 residues. Every patient underwent thyroid surgery untreated. Authors' methods: To classify distant metastasis in papillary thyroid cancer, a model was built from CDR3 differences across clinicopathological groups. With MiXCR, TCRdb called clones anew from the PCR reads. The V and J calls and clone size are TCRdb's, not the authors'. Seen here are more than 70,000 clones, 8% to 9.5% observed once, and the top ten hold more than 8%.

The chain combines TRBV19 with TRBJ2-1; tentatively, D is TRBD1 (6 bases). Material: blood. The receptor was isolated from a female donor with papillary thyroid cancer or a benign thyroid nodule (not recorded which). Some clones in this sample may be carry-over from other donors' samples. This CDR3 is CASSNRANEQFF. As DNA, the CDR3 is TGTGCCAGTAGTAACAGGGCCAATGAGCAGTTCTTC.